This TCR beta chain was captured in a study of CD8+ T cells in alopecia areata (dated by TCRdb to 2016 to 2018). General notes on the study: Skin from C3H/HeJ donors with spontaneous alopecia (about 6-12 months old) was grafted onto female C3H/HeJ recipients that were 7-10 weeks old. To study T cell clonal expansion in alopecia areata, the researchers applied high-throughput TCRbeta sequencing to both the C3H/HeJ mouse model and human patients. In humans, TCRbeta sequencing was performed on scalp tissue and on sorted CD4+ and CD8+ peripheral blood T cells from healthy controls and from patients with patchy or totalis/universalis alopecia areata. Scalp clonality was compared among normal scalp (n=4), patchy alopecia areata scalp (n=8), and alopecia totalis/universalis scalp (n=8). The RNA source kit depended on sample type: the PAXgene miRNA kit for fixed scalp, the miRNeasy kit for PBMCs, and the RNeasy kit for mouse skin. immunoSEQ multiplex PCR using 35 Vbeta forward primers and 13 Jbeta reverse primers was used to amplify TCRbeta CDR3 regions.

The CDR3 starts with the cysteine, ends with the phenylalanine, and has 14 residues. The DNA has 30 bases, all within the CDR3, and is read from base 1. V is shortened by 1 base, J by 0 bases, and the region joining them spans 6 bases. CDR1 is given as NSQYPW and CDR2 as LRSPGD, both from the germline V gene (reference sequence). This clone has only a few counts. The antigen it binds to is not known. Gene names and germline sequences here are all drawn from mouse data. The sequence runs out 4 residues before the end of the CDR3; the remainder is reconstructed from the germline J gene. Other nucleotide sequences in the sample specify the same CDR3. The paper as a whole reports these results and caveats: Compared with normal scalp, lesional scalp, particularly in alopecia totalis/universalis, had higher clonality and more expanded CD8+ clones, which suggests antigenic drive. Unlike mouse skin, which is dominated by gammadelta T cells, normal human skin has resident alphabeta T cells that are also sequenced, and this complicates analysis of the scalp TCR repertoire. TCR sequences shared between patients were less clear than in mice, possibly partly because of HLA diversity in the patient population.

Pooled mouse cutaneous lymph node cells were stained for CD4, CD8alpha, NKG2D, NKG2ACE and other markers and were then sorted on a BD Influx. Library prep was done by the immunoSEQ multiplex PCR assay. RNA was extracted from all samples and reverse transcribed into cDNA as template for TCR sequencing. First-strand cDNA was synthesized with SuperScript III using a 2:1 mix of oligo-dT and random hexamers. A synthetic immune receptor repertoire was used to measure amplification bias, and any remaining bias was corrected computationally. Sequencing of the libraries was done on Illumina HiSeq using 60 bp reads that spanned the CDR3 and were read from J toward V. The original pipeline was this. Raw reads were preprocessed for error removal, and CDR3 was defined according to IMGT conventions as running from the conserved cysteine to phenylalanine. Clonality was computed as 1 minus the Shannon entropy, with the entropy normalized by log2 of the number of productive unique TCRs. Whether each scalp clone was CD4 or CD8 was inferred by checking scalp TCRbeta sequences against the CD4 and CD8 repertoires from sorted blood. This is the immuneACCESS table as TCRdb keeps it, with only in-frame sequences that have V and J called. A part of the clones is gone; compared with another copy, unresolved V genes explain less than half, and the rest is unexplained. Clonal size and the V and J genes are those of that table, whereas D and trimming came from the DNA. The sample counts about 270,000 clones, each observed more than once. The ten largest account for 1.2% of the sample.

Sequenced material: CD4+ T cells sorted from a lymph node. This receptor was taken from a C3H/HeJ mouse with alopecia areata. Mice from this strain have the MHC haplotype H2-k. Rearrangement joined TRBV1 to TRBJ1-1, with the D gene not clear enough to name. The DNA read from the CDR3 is TGCACCTGCAGTGCAGGACATGCAAACACA. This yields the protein CTCSAGHANT. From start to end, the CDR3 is CTCSAGHANTEVFF. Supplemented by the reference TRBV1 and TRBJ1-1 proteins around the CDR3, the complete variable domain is VTLLEQNPRWRLVPRGQAVNLRCILKNSQYPWMSWYQQDLQKQLQWLFTLRSPGDKEVKSLPGADYLATRVTDTELRLQVANMSQGRTLYCTCSAGHANTEVFFGKGTRLTVV.